This entry lists 8 T cell receptor beta chains sequenced from one sample in a study of T cell changes during pregnancy in multiple sclerosis. Clones were read by immunoSEQ multiplex PCR, and TCRdb kept only the in-frame ones, dropping some. Here the sample spans tens of thousands of clones, 91% being singletons. The sequenced sample was peripheral blood, obtained after pregnancy. These receptors originate from a female donor in good health, enrolled as a control in a pregnancy study.

The V call is TRBV9, the J call TRBJ1-2; no reliable D call. V was cut by 0 bases and J by 8 bases, with 14 bases left in between. Per the germline V gene, CDR1 is SGDLS and CDR2 is YYNGEE. CDR3 size: 14 residues. The DNA for the CDR3 is TGTGCCAGCAGCGTAGAGGTCCGGAGGACCGGCTACACCTTC. Encoded protein: CASSVEVRRTGYTF.

This chain uses TRBV5-1 with TRBJ2-5; 7 bases are shared with TRBD1. The CDR3 runs 14 residues. From germline, CDR1 is SGHRS and CDR2 YFSETQ. The V segment lost 4 bases and the J segment 5 bases; nucleotides outside the gene matches: 8. This chain's CDR3 is CASSPTGSLETQYF. The CDR3 region has the DNA TGCGCCAGCAGCCCGACAGGGTCCTTGGAGACCCAGTACTTC.

The rearrangement uses TRBV2 and TRBJ1-2; TRBD1 agrees at 7 bases. J gave up 4 bases and V 8 bases, and 7 bases lay outside the gene matches. Per germline, CDR1 SNHLY and CDR2 FYNNEI. The CDR3 loop spans 13 amino acids. CDR3 residues: CASSLRDSYGYTF. The CDR3 coding sequence is TGTGCCAGCTCCCTGCGGGACAGCTATGGCTACACCTTC.

The chain recombines TRBV5-1 with TRBJ2-1; TRBD1 matches at 7 bases. V gave up 5 bases and J gave up 5 bases; unmatched junction bases: 13. Germline CDR1 reads SGHRS; CDR2 reads YFSETQ. The CDR3 contains 16 residues. CDR3 nucleotides: TGCGCCAGCAGTGAACACCCGGGACAGCTTAACAATGAGCAGTTCTTC. Its translation: CASSEHPGQLNNEQFF.

This clone was seen a few times. The chain uses TRBV7-2 and TRBJ1-1; 8 bases map to TRBD1. Germline trimming cut 5 bases from V and 6 bases from J; bases unmatched to any gene: 2. The CDR3 length is 12 residues. Germline CDR1 is SGHTA and CDR2 is FQGNSA. This CDR3 reads CASSEQGAEAFF. The CDR3 nucleotides read TGTGCCAGCAGCGAACAGGGGGCTGAAGCTTTCTTT.

The CDR3 DNA reads TGTGCCAGCAGTGTCGCCGGGACAGGGGGCGGTGAGCAGTTCTTC. This translates into CASSVAGTGGGEQFF. This chain links TRBV25-1 with TRBJ2-1; 12 nucleotides match TRBD1. CDR1 is MGHDK, CDR2 SYGVNS, per germline. The CDR3 is 15 amino acids. V gave up 4 bases and J gave up 9 bases; unmatched junction bases: 7.

The chain is built from TRBV7-2 and TRBJ1-2, with 7 bases identical to TRBD1. The CDR3 contains 18 residues. Trimming removed 2 bases from V and 4 bases from J; junction bases left unmatched: 16. CDR1 is SGHTA, CDR2 FQGNSA, per germline. In DNA form, the CDR3 reads TGTGCCAGCAGCTTAAACAGCCAGCACGGGACAGTAGGCTATGGCTACACCTTC. Translating gives CASSLNSQHGTVGYGYTF.

The chain carries TRBV4-3 and TRBJ2-3; 9 positions match TRBD2. The germline CDR1 and CDR2 sequences are LGHNA and YSLEER. The CDR3 consists of 16 residues. After removal of 4 bases from V and 6 bases from J, the junction contained 11 bases not matched to a gene. The DNA for the CDR3 is TGCGCCAGCAGCCGATTCCTATTAGCGGGAGCTGATACGCAGTATTTT. Translating gives CASSRFLLAGADTQYF.